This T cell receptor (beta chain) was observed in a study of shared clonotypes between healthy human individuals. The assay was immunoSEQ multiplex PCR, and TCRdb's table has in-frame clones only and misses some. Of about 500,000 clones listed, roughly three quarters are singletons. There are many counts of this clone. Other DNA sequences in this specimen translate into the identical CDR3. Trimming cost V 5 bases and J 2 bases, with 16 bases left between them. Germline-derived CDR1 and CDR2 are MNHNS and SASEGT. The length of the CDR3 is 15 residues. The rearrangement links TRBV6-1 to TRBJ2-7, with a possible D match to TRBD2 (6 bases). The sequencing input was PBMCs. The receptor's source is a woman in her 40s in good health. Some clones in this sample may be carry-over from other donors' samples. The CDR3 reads CASSPRLDPPYEQYF. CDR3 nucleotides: TGTGCCAGCAGTCCCCGACTAGATCCGCCCTACGAGCAGTACTTC.